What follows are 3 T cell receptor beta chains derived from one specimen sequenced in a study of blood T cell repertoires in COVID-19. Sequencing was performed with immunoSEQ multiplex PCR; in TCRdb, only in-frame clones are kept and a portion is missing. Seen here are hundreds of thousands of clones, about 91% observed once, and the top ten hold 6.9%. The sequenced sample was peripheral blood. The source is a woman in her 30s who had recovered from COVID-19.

For the CDR3, the DNA is TGTGCCAGCAGGCCAGGGATGGATACGCAGTATTTT. It yields the protein CASRPGMDTQYF. J is TRBJ2-3 and V is TRBV5-6; maybe TRBD1 (5 bases). The CDR3 is made up of 12 amino acids. Germline assignment: CDR1 SGHDT and CDR2 YYEEEE. Trimming stripped 5 bases from V and 6 bases from J, with 10 bases between. Looking up the rest from reference TRBV5-6 and TRBJ2-3 gives the full variable domain: DAGVTQSPTHLIKTRGQQVTLRCSPKSGHDTVSWYQQALGQGPQFIFQYYEEEERQRGNFPDRFSGHQFPNYSSELNVNALLLGDSALYLCASRPGMDTQYFGPGTRLTVL.

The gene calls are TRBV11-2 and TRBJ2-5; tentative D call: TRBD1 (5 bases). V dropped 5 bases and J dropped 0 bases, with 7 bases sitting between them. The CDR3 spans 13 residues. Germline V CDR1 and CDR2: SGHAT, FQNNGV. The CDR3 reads CASSDSYQETQYF. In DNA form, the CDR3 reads TGTGCCAGCAGCGACAGCTACCAAGAGACCCAGTACTTC.

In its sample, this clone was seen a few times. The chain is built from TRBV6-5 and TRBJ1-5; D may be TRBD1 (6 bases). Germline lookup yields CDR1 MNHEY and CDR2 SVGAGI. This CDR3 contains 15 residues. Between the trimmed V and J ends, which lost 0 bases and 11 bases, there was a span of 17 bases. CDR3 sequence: CASSYSRGALWTQHF. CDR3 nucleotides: TGTGCCAGCAGTTACTCTCGGGGGGCCCTTTGGACCCAGCATTTT.